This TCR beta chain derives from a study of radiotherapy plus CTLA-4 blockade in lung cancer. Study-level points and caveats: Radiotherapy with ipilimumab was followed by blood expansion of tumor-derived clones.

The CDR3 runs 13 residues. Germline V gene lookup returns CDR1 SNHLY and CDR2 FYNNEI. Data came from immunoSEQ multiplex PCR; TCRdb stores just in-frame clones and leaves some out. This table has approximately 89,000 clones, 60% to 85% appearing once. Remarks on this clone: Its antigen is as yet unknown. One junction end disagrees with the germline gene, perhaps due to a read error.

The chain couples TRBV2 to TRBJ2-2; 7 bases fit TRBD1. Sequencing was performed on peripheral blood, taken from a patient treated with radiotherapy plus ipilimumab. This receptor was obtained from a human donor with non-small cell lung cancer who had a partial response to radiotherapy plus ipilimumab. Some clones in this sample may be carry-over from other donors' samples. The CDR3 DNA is TGTGCCAGCAGGGAAGACAGGGCCGGGGAGCTGTTTTTT. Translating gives CASREDRAGELFF.